The 29 T cell receptor beta chains below all came from one sample that was sequenced in a study of identical twins. TCRdb fed the 5' RACE reads into MiXCR, producing one record per CDR3 protein. The data show 450,000 to 500,000 distinct CDR3 sequences, 14% seen once. A further study also used this sample, focusing on yellow fever vaccine responses in identical twins.

Input material: CD4+ T cells sorted from blood. Receptors were obtained from a woman between 18 and 29 years old in good health.

The rearrangement links TRBV6-1 to TRBJ2-5; D possibly corresponds to TRBD2 (5 bases). The germline V and J ends were trimmed by 5 bases and 5 bases, with 15 bases remaining between them. The CDR3 runs to 14 residues. Germline loops: CDR1 MNHNS, CDR2 SASEGT. CDR3 residues: CASSRPGRRETQYF. CDR3 in DNA: TGTGCCAGCAGTCGCCCAGGCCGGAGGGAGACCCAGTACTTC.

J is TRBJ2-6 and V is TRBV4-3; either TRBD1 or TRBD2 may supply D (6 bases each). Germline CDR1 and CDR2: LGHNA and YSLEER. Trimming shortened V by 4 bases and J by 2 bases, and 12 bases separated the two germline ends. This CDR3 is 16 amino acids long. Here the CDR3 reads CASSLHRGPGANVLTF. In DNA form, the CDR3 reads TGCGCCAGCAGCCTCCACCGGGGGCCTGGGGCCAACGTCCTGACTTTC.

This clonotype was counted between two and nine times. The V gene is TRBV9, the J gene TRBJ1-6; TRBD1 is a possible D gene (5 bases). V dropped 0 bases and J dropped 10 bases, with 11 bases sitting between them. The CDR3 loop spans 14 amino acids. CDR1 is SGDLS, CDR2 YYNGEE, per germline. CDR3 sequence reads: CASSVAGGGSPLHF. CDR3 sequence (DNA): TGTGCCAGCAGCGTAGCTGGGGGAGGCTCACCCCTCCACTTT.

This clonotype was counted ten times or more. CDR3 DNA: TGTGCCAGCAGCCCAGCGGGACTTAGCACAGATACGCAGTATTTT. Translated: CASSPAGLSTDTQYF. The rearrangement joins TRBV14 to TRBJ2-3, with 7 bases identical to TRBD2. From germline, CDR1 is SGHDN and CDR2 FVKESK. The CDR3 length is 15 residues. The V gene end was trimmed by 4 bases and the J gene end by 0 bases; junction bases not matched to a gene: 4. The variable domain in full, with the rest retrieved from reference TRBV14 and TRBJ2-3, is EAGVTQFPSHSVIEKGQTVTLRCDPISGHDNLYWYRRVMGKEIKFLLHFVKESKQDESGMPNNRFLAERTGGTYSTLKVQPAELEDSGVYFCASSPAGLSTDTQYFGPGTRLTVL.

This clonotype has at least ten counts. This rearrangement joins TRBV28 to TRBJ2-7; D remains ambiguous. The CDR3 is 11 residues long. The germline V and J ends were trimmed by 5 bases and 2 bases, with 4 bases remaining between them. Germline V lookup: CDR1 MDHEN, CDR2 SYDVKM. The CDR3 reads CASSTTYEQYF. The CDR3 bases are TGTGCCAGCAGTACTACCTACGAGCAGTACTTC.

CDR3 DNA sequence: TGTGCCAGCAGTGTGGGACAGGGAGTTGGGTACTTC. Translating it yields CASSVGQGVGYF. V usage is TRBV25-1 and J usage is TRBJ2-7; 9 positions match TRBD1. CDR3 length equals 12 residues. The trim removed 4 bases at V and 12 bases at J, leaving 7 bases unmatched. Germline-derived CDR1 and CDR2 are MGHDK and SYGVNS.

This clonotype was seen more than once but under ten times. The chain carries TRBV24-1 and TRBJ2-4, with TRBD1 as a possible D gene (6 bases). Germline lookup yields CDR1 KGHDR and CDR2 SFDVKD. The V end lost 6 bases, the J end lost 0 bases, and 11 bases lay between the germline ends. The CDR3 consists of 15 residues. The CDR3 reads CATSRSDRAKNIQYF. The CDR3 DNA follows: TGTGCCACCAGTAGGTCGGACAGAGCCAAAAACATTCAGTACTTC.

This clonotype occurred many times. This chain connects TRBV12-3 or TRBV12-4 to TRBJ1-1; TRBD1 matches 7 bases. The CDR3 totals 13 residues. V was clipped by 6 bases and J by 9 bases; unmatched bases: 10. The CDR3 coding sequence is TGTGCCAGCAGGATATCACTGGGACAGCAAGCTTTCTTT. Translated, it gives CASRISLGQQAFF.

Written as DNA, the CDR3 is TGTGCCTTCTGTTTACCCAGACAGGGGTTAATCTCTGGGGCCAACGTCCTGACTTTC. Its protein is CAFCLPRQGLISGANVLTF. This chain uses TRBV12-3 or TRBV12-4 with TRBJ2-6; 8 bases are shared with TRBD1. CDR3 length: 19 amino acids. Trimming removed 11 bases from V and 0 bases from J; junction bases left unmatched: 18.

This clonotype was detected only a few times. The V call is TRBV27, the J call TRBJ2-2; 7 nucleotides agree with TRBD1. With V trimmed by 3 bases and J by 3 bases, 4 bases remained unmatched. The CDR3 runs 15 residues. CDR1 is MNHEY, CDR2 SMNVEV, per germline (reference sequence). The CDR3: CASSFRDRDTGELFF. The DNA for the CDR3 is TGTGCCAGCAGTTTCAGGGACAGAGACACCGGGGAGCTGTTTTTT.

This clonotype has more than one count but fewer than ten. This chain uses TRBV27 with TRBJ2-3; D not certain. Germline V gene data show CDR1 as MNHEY and CDR2 as SMNVEV (reference sequence). The CDR3 length is 15 residues. Trimming took 5 bases from V and 2 from J, leaving 14 bases between them. In DNA form, the CDR3 reads TGTGCCAGCAGTCCGCTAAACGGCTACACAGATACGCAGTATTTT. This gives the protein CASSPLNGYTDTQYF.

J is TRBJ2-1 and V is TRBV3-1; 13 bases are a match to TRBD2. This CDR3 is built from 17 residues. Trimming at V came to 1 base and at J to 7 bases, leaving 7 bases not matched to a gene. Germline loops: CDR1 LGHDT, CDR2 YNNKEL (reference sequence). The CDR3 loop is CASSQVGGLAGRNEQFF. The CDR3 DNA reads TGTGCCAGCAGCCAAGTGGGGGGACTAGCGGGACGTAATGAGCAGTTCTTC.

A word on this clonotype: An end of the junction does not agree with germline; a read error may underlie this. The chain uses TRBV11-2 and TRBJ2-5; no firm D call. The CDR3 is made up of 11 amino acids. CDR1 is SGHAT, CDR2 FQNNGV, per germline. The CDR3 DNA is TGTGCCAGCACCTTATCAGAGACCCAGTACTTC. Its protein is CASTLSETQYF.

The chain carries TRBV18 and TRBJ2-1; 8 bases align to TRBD1. This CDR3 comprises 14 residues. The germline V gene encodes CDR1 KGHSH and CDR2 LQKENI. J lost 5 bases, V lost 0 bases, and 0 bases had no gene match. The CDR3 region is CASSPPDRDNEQFF. The CDR3 nucleotides are TGTGCCAGCTCACCACCGGACAGGGACAATGAGCAGTTCTTC.

The table lists this clonotype with many counts. The chain has TRBV24-1 and TRBJ2-5; D is uncertain. The CDR3 is 12 residues long. Trimming removed 3 bases at V and 5 bases at J, with 6 bases between. CDR1 is KGHDR and CDR2 is SFDVKD in the germline V gene. In nucleotides, the CDR3 is TGTGCCACCAGTGATCAAAGGGAGACCCAGTACTTC. Translation gives CATSDQRETQYF.

V usage is TRBV12-3 or TRBV12-4 and J usage is TRBJ1-2; TRBD1 might be the D (6 bases). CDR3 length equals 11 residues. The germline V and J ends were trimmed by 6 bases and 7 bases, with 9 bases remaining between them. CDR3 sequence: CASSTGLGYTF. The CDR3 bases are TGTGCCAGCAGCACAGGGCTTGGCTACACCTTC.

This clonotype appeared a few times. The V gene is TRBV6-5, the J gene TRBJ2-3; D possibly corresponds to TRBD2 (5 bases). This CDR3 comprises 14 residues. Germline V gene data show CDR1 as MNHEY and CDR2 as SVGAGI. V was trimmed by 2 bases and J by 3 bases, leaving 9 bases between them. CDR3 protein: CASSYRPGTDTQYF. The CDR3 DNA reads as TGTGCCAGCAGTTACCGCCCGGGAACAGATACGCAGTATTTT.

This clonotype turned up a few times. The CDR3 here is CSVSRAFGEQFF. The CDR3 DNA is TGCAGCGTTTCTAGAGCATTCGGTGAGCAGTTCTTC. This sequence joins TRBV29-1 and TRBJ2-1, with unresolved D. Germline V gene lookup returns CDR1 SQVTM and CDR2 ANQGSEA. V was pared by 5 bases and J by 9 bases, with 14 bases between. The CDR3 runs to 12 residues.

In its sample, this clonotype was seen many times. The genes are TRBV12-3 or TRBV12-4 and TRBJ2-1; D is possibly TRBD1 (6 bases). The ends were cut back, 6 bases at V and 0 bases at J, with 12 bases in the middle. The CDR3 is 15 amino acids. The CDR3 is CASSPTGSSYNEQFF. For the CDR3, the DNA is TGTGCCAGCAGCCCCACAGGGAGCTCCTACAATGAGCAGTTCTTC.

This chain connects TRBV14 to TRBJ2-7; 10 nucleotides match TRBD1. This CDR3 spans 15 amino acids. Losses at the gene ends were 4 bases for V and 2 bases for J; bases not matched to a gene: 5. Per the germline V gene, CDR1 is SGHDN and CDR2 is FVKESK. The CDR3 coding sequence is TGTGCCAGCAGCCCGGGACAGGGGATGCCCTACGAGCAGTACTTC. This encodes CASSPGQGMPYEQYF.

This clonotype was counted many times. The CDR3 DNA reads as TGTGCCAGCAGTGGAGGGCAGTACCAAGAGACCCAGTACTTC. It codes for CASSGGQYQETQYF. V usage is TRBV2 and J usage is TRBJ2-5; D is perhaps TRBD2 (5 bases). CDR1 is SNHLY, CDR2 FYNNEI, per germline. The CDR3 is 14 amino acids. The germline V and J ends were trimmed by 4 bases and 0 bases, with 9 bases remaining between them.

A few counts support this clonotype. The genes are TRBV6-1 and TRBJ1-5; TRBD1 matches 9 bases. The CDR3 sequence is 14 residues long. The V segment lost 7 bases and the J segment 7 bases; nucleotides outside the gene matches: 8. Germline values: CDR1 MNHNS, CDR2 SASEGT. CDR3 bases: TGTGCCAGCAAGGGACAGGGAGGTTCACAGCCCCAGCATTTT. Its translation is CASKGQGGSQPQHF.

The CDR3 loop is CASSQSAWTGGNQPQHF. CDR3 bases: TGCGCCAGCAGTCAATCGGCCTGGACAGGGGGCAATCAGCCCCAGCATTTT. The chain joins TRBV23-1 to TRBJ1-5; 9 bases are a match to TRBD1. TRBV23-1 is designated an ORF whose function remains uncertain. The CDR3 totals 17 residues. V was clipped by 0 bases and J by 2 bases; unmatched bases: 5.

The chain recombines TRBV6-1 with TRBJ2-1, with 10 bases fitting TRBD1. This CDR3 contains 14 residues. In germline, CDR1 is MNHNS, CDR2 SASEGT. Trimming removed 7 bases from V and 5 bases from J; junction bases left unmatched: 5. The CDR3 protein is CASNPTGGHNEQFF. CDR3 sequence (DNA): TGTGCCAGCAATCCGACAGGGGGCCACAATGAGCAGTTCTTC.

This rearrangement joins TRBV9 to TRBJ2-7; 12 nucleotides match TRBD2. V trimming: 3 bases; J trimming: 4 bases; junction bases outside the gene matches: 5. Germline V gives CDR1 SGDLS, CDR2 YYNGEE. There are 15 residues in the CDR3. The CDR3 loop is CASSATGTSGYEQYF. In DNA form, the CDR3 reads TGTGCCAGCAGCGCGACCGGGACTAGCGGGTACGAGCAGTACTTC.

This clonotype was seen repeatedly, ten times or more. V and J are TRBV12-3 or TRBV12-4 and TRBJ2-7; the D gene is possibly TRBD2 (7 bases). Trimming removed 4 bases at V and 6 bases at J, with 25 bases between. This CDR3 is 17 amino acids long. CDR3 DNA sequence: TGTGCCAGCAGTTCTTTACGGGGGGCTCAACAGGGCGGCGAGCAGTACTTC. Amino acid sequence: CASSSLRGAQQGGEQYF.

This clonotype was counted a few times. V gene TRBV7-9 combines with J gene TRBJ2-2, with D possibly matching TRBD1 (6 bases). Trimming removed 6 bases at V and 5 bases at J, with 13 bases between. Looked up from germline, CDR1 is SEHNR and CDR2 is FQNEAQ (reference sequence). CDR3 length: 14 residues. CDR3 in amino acids: CASSRTTGTGELFF. CDR3 DNA sequence: TGTGCCAGCAGTCGAACCACAGGGACCGGGGAGCTGTTTTTT.

The chain is built from TRBV30 and TRBJ2-5; D not certain. Trimming removed 0 bases at V and 4 bases at J, with 15 bases between. The germline gives CDR1 GTSNPN, CDR2 SVGIG (reference sequence). The CDR3 sequence is 15 residues long. Here the CDR3 reads CAWSVLLGSGETQYF. DNA of the CDR3: TGTGCCTGGAGTGTATTATTGGGTTCTGGAGAGACCCAGTACTTC.

The chain employs TRBV4-3 and TRBJ2-7; TRBD2 matches at 11 bases. CDR3 length: 16 residues. Germline V CDR1 and CDR2: LGHNA, YSLEER. V was pared by 1 base and J by 0 bases, with 2 bases of the junction left unmatched. The chain's CDR3 is CASSQGLAGNSYEQYF. CDR3 sequence (DNA): TGCGCCAGCAGCCAAGGACTAGCGGGAAACTCCTACGAGCAGTACTTC.